One and the same sample provided the 20 T cell receptor beta chains below, sequenced in a study of blood T cell repertoires in COVID-19. Data came from immunoSEQ multiplex PCR; TCRdb stores just in-frame clones and leaves some out. The table has more than 250,000 clones, roughly 86% seen once. Specimen: peripheral blood. All receptors come from a human donor in a cohort sampled during active COVID-19.

The chain links TRBV10-3 to TRBJ1-1; 8 nucleotides agree with TRBD1. After removal of 3 bases from V and 5 bases from J, the junction contained 5 bases not matched to a gene. CDR1 is ENHRY, CDR2 SYGVKD, per germline. The CDR3 contains 14 residues. The CDR3 here is CAISEQGGETEAFF. DNA of the CDR3: TGTGCCATCAGTGAACAGGGGGGTGAGACTGAAGCTTTCTTT.

The chain carries TRBV30 and TRBJ2-2; 7 bases match TRBD2. The CDR3 consists of 14 residues. V lost 1 base, J lost 4 bases, and 3 bases stayed unmatched. Germline V gene data show CDR1 as GTSNPN and CDR2 as SVGIG (reference sequence). The CDR3 nucleotides read TGTGCCTGGAGTGCCGGGACTATCACCGGGGAGCTGTTTTTT. Protein sequence: CAWSAGTITGELFF.

V is TRBV9 and J is TRBJ1-2; TRBD1 is a possible D gene (5 bases). V shed 0 bases and J shed 0 bases, with 12 bases lying between them. CDR3 length equals 16 residues. Germline assignment: CDR1 SGDLS and CDR2 YYNGEE. In DNA form, the CDR3 reads TGTGCCAGCAGCGTAGGTCCAGGGCCCACTAACTATGGCTACACCTTC. Amino acid sequence: CASSVGPGPTNYGYTF.

There are many counts of this clone. The chain employs TRBV16 and TRBJ2-7; D is unresolved. V lost 3 bases, J lost 6 bases, and 6 bases lay in between. The CDR3 covers 11 residues. Germline V gives CDR1 KGHSY, CDR2 FQNENV. The CDR3 DNA is TGTGCCAGCAGCCATGAGGCCGAGCAGTACTTC. It yields the protein CASSHEAEQYF.

The chain uses TRBV19 and TRBJ1-2; 8 bases agree with TRBD1. CDR1 is LNHDA, CDR2 SQIVND, per germline (reference sequence). V lost 6 bases and J lost 5; bases outside the gene matches: 5. The CDR3 is made up of 13 amino acids. This chain's CDR3 is CASRIGQGYGYTF. Here the CDR3 DNA reads TGTGCCAGTAGGATCGGACAGGGTTATGGCTACACCTTC.

J is TRBJ1-6 and V is TRBV9; 7 bases line up with TRBD1. Germline values: CDR1 SGDLS, CDR2 YYNGEE. V gave up 6 bases and J gave up 7 bases; unmatched junction bases: 7. This CDR3 contains 14 residues. This chain's CDR3 is CASTRDRNNSPLHF. CDR3 in DNA: TGTGCCAGCACCAGGGACAGAAACAATTCACCCCTCCACTTT.

The V gene is TRBV9, the J gene TRBJ2-2; 10 bases are a match to TRBD1. The V segment lost 1 base and the J segment 5 bases; nucleotides outside the gene matches: 5. This CDR3 spans 16 amino acids. CDR1 and CDR2 (germline): SGDLS, YYNGEE. For the CDR3, the DNA is TGTGCCAGCAGCGTAACAGACAGGGGGCTAACCGGGGAGCTGTTTTTT. Encoded protein: CASSVTDRGLTGELFF.

This rearrangement joins TRBV6-4 to TRBJ2-1; D gene uncertain. Per germline, CDR1 MRHNA and CDR2 SNTAGT. The CDR3 is made up of 13 amino acids. V shed 3 bases and J shed 5 bases, with 8 bases lying between them. The DNA for the CDR3 is TGTGCCAGCAGTGAAACGGTGGACAATGAGCAGTTCTTC. Its translation: CASSETVDNEQFF.

V is TRBV30 and J is TRBJ2-7, with 11 bases matching TRBD2. Per germline, CDR1 GTSNPN and CDR2 SVGIG (reference sequence). This CDR3 is built from 12 residues. Trimming cost V 6 bases and J 6 bases; bases outside gene matches: 4. The CDR3 coding sequence is TGTGCCTGCCGACTAGCGGGGACCGAGCAGTACTTC. Protein: CACRLAGTEQYF.

CDR3 region: CASSQGTIYTEAFF. The CDR3 nucleotides read TGTGCCAGTAGCCAAGGGACAATTTACACTGAAGCTTTCTTT. The genes are TRBV19 and TRBJ1-1; D perhaps matches TRBD1 (6 bases). The germline gives CDR1 LNHDA, CDR2 SQIVND (reference sequence). Trimming pared 6 bases from V and 3 bases from J, leaving 14 bases between. This CDR3 is built from 14 residues.

This clone was counted only a few times. Other DNA variants within this sample encode the same CDR3. The V gene is TRBV19, the J gene TRBJ1-1; D uncertain. V lost 3 bases and J 1 base, leaving 6 bases between the germline ends. This CDR3 region has 13 residues. Germline V CDR1 and CDR2: LNHDA, SQIVND (reference sequence). CDR3 amino acids: CASSIRGNTEAFF. CDR3 coding DNA: TGTGCCAGTAGTATTAGAGGGAACACTGAAGCTTTCTTT. The full variable domain, rest sourced from reference TRBV19 and TRBJ1-1, is DGGITQSPKYLFRKEGQNVTLSCEQNLNHDAMYWYRQDPGQGLRLIYYSQIVNDFQKGDIAEGYSVSREKKESFPLTVTSAQKNPTAFYLCASSIRGNTEAFFGQGTRLTVV.

The chain couples TRBV21-1 to TRBJ1-3; no DNA check was done on the table's D call, TRBD1. TRBV21-1 is a pseudogene. The CDR3 contains 16 residues. In DNA form, the CDR3 reads TGTGCCAGCAGCTCAACAGGGGGCATAGGAAGAAACACCATATATTTT. Translated: CASSSTGGIGRNTIYF.

Only a few counts were recorded for this clone. The chain recombines TRBV4-1 with TRBJ1-1; TRBD1 aligns across 7 bases. With V trimmed by 3 bases and J by 4 bases, 5 bases remained unmatched. This CDR3 comprises 14 residues. CDR1 and CDR2 (germline): MGHRA, YSYEKL. The CDR3 protein is CASSQTGLVTEAFF. CDR3 DNA: TGCGCCAGCAGCCAGACAGGGTTGGTCACTGAAGCTTTCTTT.

The chain couples TRBV5-6 to TRBJ2-7; no clear D. The CDR3 sequence is 13 residues long. Germline V gene lookup returns CDR1 SGHDT and CDR2 YYEEEE. The V gene lost 0 bases and the J gene lost 1 base, with 5 bases spanning the gap. CDR3 sequence reads: CASSLGSSYEQYF. The CDR3 DNA is TGTGCCAGCAGCTTGGGCAGTTCCTACGAGCAGTACTTC. The whole variable domain, remainder taken from reference TRBV5-6 and TRBJ2-7, is DAGVTQSPTHLIKTRGQQVTLRCSPKSGHDTVSWYQQALGQGPQFIFQYYEEEERQRGNFPDRFSGHQFPNYSSELNVNALLLGDSALYLCASSLGSSYEQYFGPGTRLTVT.

V is TRBV28 and J is TRBJ2-7, with D possibly TRBD1 on 5 matching bases. Germline lookup yields CDR1 MDHEN and CDR2 SYDVKM. The V end lost 2 bases, the J end lost 4 bases, and 9 bases lay between the germline ends. The CDR3 covers 13 residues. The CDR3 loop is CASSLITGYEQYF. As DNA, the CDR3 is TGTGCCAGCAGTTTAATTACAGGTTACGAGCAGTACTTC.

CDR3 nucleotides: TGTGCCAGCAGTTCCCCCAAGGGCGGGATCGCTAGCACAGATACGCAGTATTTT. Translation gives CASSSPKGGIASTDTQYF. The chain joins TRBV28 to TRBJ2-3, with D possibly matching TRBD2 (6 bases). Germline-derived CDR1 and CDR2 are MDHEN and SYDVKM. The CDR3 consists of 18 residues. V shed 4 bases and J shed 0 bases, with 20 bases lying between them.

The CDR3 here is CASSESGTQYEQYF. Written as DNA, the CDR3 is TGTGCCAGCAGTGAATCGGGGACTCAATACGAGCAGTACTTC. The genes are TRBV6-1 and TRBJ2-7; a weak D match, TRBD2 (6 bases). V gave up 2 bases and J gave up 4 bases, with 12 bases separating them. Germline V gives CDR1 MNHNS, CDR2 SASEGT. There are 14 residues in the CDR3.

The rearrangement joins TRBV2 to TRBJ2-7; TRBD1 agrees at 9 bases. Trimming removed 4 bases from V and 3 bases from J; junction bases left unmatched: 10. CDR1 is SNHLY and CDR2 is FYNNEI in the germline V gene. The CDR3 length is 16 residues. CDR3: CASSGGGQGLYYEQYF. Here the CDR3 DNA reads TGTGCCAGCAGTGGGGGGGGACAGGGACTATACTACGAGCAGTACTTC. The full variable domain, in which reference TRBV2 and TRBJ2-7 provide the parts outside the CDR3, is EPEVTQTPSHQVTQMGQEVILRCVPISNHLYFYWYRQILGQKVEFLVSFYNNEISEKSEIFDDQFSVERPDGSNFTLKIRSTKLEDSAMYFCASSGGGQGLYYEQYFGPGTRLTVT.

The chain combines TRBV19 with TRBJ1-2; 9 positions agree with TRBD1. The germline V gene encodes CDR1 LNHDA and CDR2 SQIVND (reference sequence). CDR3 size: 14 residues. The V and J ends lost 4 bases and 4 bases, in that order; junction bases with no gene match: 4. The CDR3 DNA reads TGTGCCAGTAGTAAGGACAGGGGCCTCTATGGCTACACCTTC. Amino acid sequence: CASSKDRGLYGYTF.

This clone was counted between two and nine times. The rearrangement uses TRBV30 and TRBJ2-3; possible D gene TRBD2, 7 bases. The CDR3 has 14 residues. Trimming shortened V by 0 bases and J by 10 bases, and 17 bases separated the two germline ends. Germline V gene sequence: CDR1 GTSNPN, CDR2 SVGIG (reference sequence). The CDR3 loop is CAWSVRGGASSQYF. The CDR3 DNA reads as TGTGCCTGGAGTGTACGCGGGGGCGCCTCCTCGCAGTATTTT.